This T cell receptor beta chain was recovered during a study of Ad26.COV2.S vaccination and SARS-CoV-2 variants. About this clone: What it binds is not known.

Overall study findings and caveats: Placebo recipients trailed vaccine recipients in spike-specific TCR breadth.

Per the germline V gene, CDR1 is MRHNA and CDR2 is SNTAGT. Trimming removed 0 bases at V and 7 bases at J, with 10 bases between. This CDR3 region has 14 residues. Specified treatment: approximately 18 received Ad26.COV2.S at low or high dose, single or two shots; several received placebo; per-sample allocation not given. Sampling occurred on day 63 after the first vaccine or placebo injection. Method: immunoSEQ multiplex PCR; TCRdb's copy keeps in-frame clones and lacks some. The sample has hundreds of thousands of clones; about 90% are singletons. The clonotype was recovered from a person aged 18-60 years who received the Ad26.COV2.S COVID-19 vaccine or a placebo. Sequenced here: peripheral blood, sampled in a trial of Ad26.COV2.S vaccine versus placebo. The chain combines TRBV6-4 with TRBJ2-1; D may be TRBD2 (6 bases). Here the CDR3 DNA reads TGTGCCAGCAGTGACTCGGAGGGTGCAAATGAGCAGTTCTTC. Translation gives CASSDSEGANEQFF.